The 5 T cell receptor beta chains given below trace back to one sample, sequenced in a study of shared clonotypes between healthy human individuals. Using immunoSEQ multiplex PCR, the repertoire was profiled, and TCRdb retains in-frame clones only, with some absent. Among roughly 500,000 clones listed, around 85% were seen once. Sequencing was performed on PBMCs. The receptor set was obtained from a woman aged 40 to 49 in good health. Some clones in this sample may be carry-over from other donors' samples.

The V call is TRBV19, the J call TRBJ2-3; D might be TRBD2 (7 bases). The CDR3 is 13 amino acids. Germline V lookup: CDR1 LNHDA, CDR2 SQIVND (reference sequence). V was pared by 6 bases and J by 10 bases, with 17 bases between. The CDR3 coding sequence is TGTGCCAGTAGGGGCGGGGGCGTGGATGCGCAGTATTTT. Protein: CASRGGGVDAQYF.

As regards this clone: With a far larger clone one base away, a read error is the likely cause. Distinct nucleotide sequences in the sample also encode this CDR3. The chain employs TRBV19 and TRBJ1-1; D is unclear. Germline assignment: CDR1 LNHDA and CDR2 SQIVND (reference sequence). The CDR3 covers 16 residues. The V gene lost 1 base and the J gene lost 2 bases, with 14 bases spanning the gap. In DNA, the CDR3 is TGTGCCAGTAGTATAGTGTCAGCCGCGGGTAACACTGAAGCTTTCTTT. Residues: CASSIVSAAGNTEAFF.

This chain joins TRBV19 and TRBJ2-7, with 7 bases lining up with TRBD1. CDR3 size: 13 residues. J was trimmed by 3 bases and V by 3 bases; bases with no gene match: 2. The germline CDR1 and CDR2 sequences are LNHDA and SQIVND (reference sequence). The CDR3 loop reads CASSIGTDYEQYF. The CDR3 region has the DNA TGTGCCAGTAGTATTGGGACAGACTACGAGCAGTACTTC.

This clone was counted a few times. The gene calls are TRBV28 and TRBJ2-4; D is uncertain. CDR3 size: 12 residues. Per germline, CDR1 MDHEN and CDR2 SYDVKM. The ends were cut back, 6 bases at V and 5 bases at J, with 8 bases in the middle. This CDR3 is CASSYEQNIQYF. The CDR3 nucleotides read TGTGCCAGCAGCTATGAGCAAAACATTCAGTACTTC.

V gene TRBV5-8 combines with J gene TRBJ1-5; weak D call: TRBD1 (5 bases). Between the trimmed V and J ends, which lost 0 bases and 6 bases, there was a span of 10 bases. CDR3 length: 14 residues. Germline CDR1 and CDR2: SGHTS and YDEGEE. CDR3 bases: TGTGCCAGCAGCTTGGCAGGGATGGGTCAGCCCCAGCATTTT. As protein: CASSLAGMGQPQHF.